This T cell receptor (beta chain) is from a study of cytomegalovirus exposure and HLA in healthy donors. The study, taken as a whole, reports: A further, later analysis showed that HLA-associated TCR beta chains (compared with equally common others) were more clonally expanded. In a later analysis, HLA-C alleles had the fewest associated TCRs, DRB1 alleles the most. Most TCRs appeared rarely, but some public TCRs recurred in many donors.

With 60 Vbeta and 13 Jbeta primers, the PCR was carried out. Repertoires were generated with immunoSEQ multiplex PCR, while TCRdb's copy carries only in-frame clones and drops some. The data show 150,000 to 200,000 clones, about two thirds seen once. Germline CDR1 is MDHEN and CDR2 is SYDVKM. The CDR3 has 14 amino acids. The V gene lost 6 bases and the J gene lost 4 bases, with 13 bases spanning the gap. A word on this clone: Its antigen is as yet unknown.

The clonotype was recovered from a woman between 18 and 30 years old in good health and CMV-seropositive. The material sequenced was PBMCs. The genes are TRBV28 and TRBJ1-3; no clear D gene. Here the CDR3 reads CASRHIEVGNTIYF. The CDR3 DNA reads as TGTGCCAGCAGACACATTGAGGTGGGAAACACCATATATTTT.